Presented here are 27 T cell receptor beta chains from one specimen sequenced in a study of shared clonotypes between healthy human individuals. Sequencing used immunoSEQ multiplex PCR; TCRdb keeps in-frame clones, though not all of them. Of some 1.4 million clones listed, more than 95% are singletons. The specimen was naive CD4+ T cells sorted from blood. Subset noted: CD45RA+ positively selected. These receptors all come from a man aged 25-40 years in good health.

The V gene is TRBV30, the J gene TRBJ1-3; D call uncertain. Germline assignment: CDR1 GTSNPN and CDR2 SVGIG (reference sequence). V was pared by 8 bases and J by 3 bases, with 11 bases between. The CDR3 loop spans 12 amino acids. CDR3: CARTTGGNTIYF. CDR3 sequence (DNA): TGTGCCCGCACGACTGGTGGAAACACCATATATTTT.

This sequence joins TRBV6-1 and TRBJ1-4, with D unclear. Trimming pared 8 bases from V and 7 bases from J, leaving 5 bases between. In germline, CDR1 is MNHNS, CDR2 SASEGT. This CDR3 has 10 amino acids. Here the CDR3 reads CASSGEKLFF. CDR3 nucleotides: TGTGCCAGCTCCGGTGAAAAACTGTTTTTT.

The V and J genes are TRBV10-3 and TRBJ2-2; tentatively, D is TRBD2 (5 bases). V dropped 7 bases and J dropped 4 bases, with 16 bases sitting between them. The CDR3 is made up of 15 amino acids. CDR1 and CDR2 (germline): ENHRY, SYGVKD. In DNA, the CDR3 is TGTGCCATCACCAGAGGGCCCCAACTCACCGGGGAGCTGTTTTTT. Amino acid sequence: CAITRGPQLTGELFF.

V usage is TRBV6-1 and J usage is TRBJ2-7; 12 positions match TRBD1. CDR1 is MNHNS, CDR2 SASEGT, per germline. The CDR3 has 15 residues. Trimming removed 5 bases from V and 2 bases from J; junction bases left unmatched: 4. The DNA for the CDR3 is TGTGCCAGCAGTACTTGGGACAGGGGGCCCTACGAGCAGTACTTC. Translation gives CASSTWDRGPYEQYF.

The rearrangement joins TRBV4-1 to TRBJ2-7, with 9 bases lining up with TRBD2. Per the germline V gene, CDR1 is MGHRA and CDR2 is YSYEKL. Unmatched junction bases numbered 15, after V lost 3 bases and J lost 3 bases. The CDR3 totals 18 residues. The DNA for the CDR3 is TGCGCCAGCAGCCACGGGGCGGGAGGGCCTGCGGGTGGCTACGAGCAGTACTTC. Translated, it gives CASSHGAGGPAGGYEQYF.

The sample holds a few counts of this clone. The rearrangement joins TRBV18 to TRBJ1-1; 8 bases align to TRBD1. The germline V gene encodes CDR1 KGHSH and CDR2 LQKENI. The length of the CDR3 is 14 residues. V was clipped by 5 bases and J by 1 base; unmatched bases: 3. CDR3 DNA: TGTGCCAGCTCAGCCGGACAGGGGAACACTGAAGCTTTCTTT. This gives the protein CASSAGQGNTEAFF.

The rearrangement joins TRBV5-4 to TRBJ2-5, with D perhaps matching TRBD2 (5 bases). This CDR3 comprises 14 residues. Germline loops: CDR1 SGHNT, CDR2 YYREEE (reference sequence). The ends were cut back, 0 bases at V and 4 bases at J, with 10 bases in the middle. This CDR3 is CASSLGQAGETQYF. In DNA form, the CDR3 reads TGTGCCAGCAGCTTGGGGCAGGCGGGAGAGACCCAGTACTTC.

This clone was counted a single time. V gene TRBV7-8 combines with J gene TRBJ2-7; a weak D match, TRBD1 (6 bases). CDR1 is SGHVS, CDR2 FQNEAQ, per germline. Between the trimmed V and J ends, which lost 1 base and 3 bases, there was a span of 13 bases. The CDR3 is 15 residues long. The CDR3 DNA sequence: TGTGCCAGCAGCTTAGGGCGAGGGGGACGCTACGAGCAGTACTTC. It specifies CASSLGRGGRYEQYF.

The chain recombines TRBV10-1 with TRBJ2-3, with D perhaps matching TRBD1 (6 bases). Trimming cost V 2 bases and J 5 bases, with 17 bases left between them. Germline assignment: CDR1 WNHNN and CDR2 SYGVQD (reference sequence). CDR3 size: 16 residues. CDR3 DNA: TGCGCCAGCAGTGAGGGACAGTGGTTCGATCGAGATACGCAGTATTTT. Translating gives CASSEGQWFDRDTQYF.

In DNA, the CDR3 is TGTGCCCCCGGGGAAGGTTCCTACGAGCAGTACTTC. This gives the protein CAPGEGSYEQYF. The chain recombines TRBV27 with TRBJ2-7; tentative D call: TRBD2 (5 bases). Germline loops: CDR1 MNHEY, CDR2 SMNVEV (reference sequence). The CDR3 has 12 amino acids. Trimming pared 11 bases from V and 1 base from J, leaving 12 bases between.

The V call is TRBV13, the J call TRBJ1-5, with D uncertain. The length of the CDR3 is 13 residues. V lost 5 bases and J 7 bases, leaving 12 bases between the germline ends. Germline V gene sequence: CDR1 PRHDT, CDR2 FYEKMQ (reference sequence). CDR3 bases: TGTGCCAGCAGCCAAGGCTCGGGACAGCCCCAGCATTTT. Translated, it gives CASSQGSGQPQHF.

The chain combines TRBV7-9 with TRBJ2-3, with D maybe TRBD2 (6 bases). The CDR3 runs 15 residues. Trimming cost V 8 bases and J 6 bases, with 21 bases left between them. The V gene's germline CDR1 is SEHNR and CDR2 FQNEAQ (reference sequence). The chain's CDR3 is CASLWDSAFGDTQYF. The CDR3 DNA is TGTGCCAGCTTATGGGACTCAGCCTTCGGGGATACGCAGTATTTT.

This clone showed up just once. This rearrangement joins TRBV2 to TRBJ2-7, with D tentatively TRBD1 (6 bases). Germline V gene lookup returns CDR1 SNHLY and CDR2 FYNNEI. The germline V and J ends were trimmed by 7 bases and 4 bases, with 8 bases remaining between them. The CDR3 spans 11 residues. The CDR3 sequence: CASTGEYEQYF. Written as DNA, the CDR3 is TGTGCCAGCACAGGGGAATACGAGCAGTACTTC.

This clone is a singleton in its sample. V gene TRBV18 combines with J gene TRBJ2-7; 9 bases match TRBD2. V was clipped by 3 bases and J by 2 bases; unmatched bases: 5. CDR3 length: 15 amino acids. Germline V gene data show CDR1 as KGHSH and CDR2 as LQKENI. For the CDR3, the DNA is TGTGCCAGCTCACCTAAGACTAGCGGACCCTACGAGCAGTACTTC. Its translation is CASSPKTSGPYEQYF.

In regard to this clone: Other DNA sequences in the sample encode the same CDR3. V and J are TRBV5-1 and TRBJ2-6, with 8 bases matching TRBD1. The CDR3 spans 17 residues. V dropped 3 bases and J dropped 2; count of bases not matched to a gene: 7. The germline gives CDR1 SGHRS, CDR2 YFSETQ. For the CDR3, the DNA is TGCGCCAGCAGCTCCCTGGCAGGGGGCGCTGGGGCCAACGTCCTGACTTTC. It specifies CASSSLAGGAGANVLTF. Based on the CDR3 plus reference TRBV5-1 and TRBJ2-6, the full variable domain is KAGVTQTPRYLIKTRGQQVTLSCSPISGHRSVSWYQQTPGQGLQFLFEYFSETQRNKGNFPGRFSGRQFSNSRSEMNVSTLELGDSALYLCASSSLAGGAGANVLTFGAGSRLTVL.

V is TRBV11-3 and J is TRBJ1-1; D gene uncertain. Trimming removed 5 bases from V and 0 bases from J, with 7 bases in between. CDR1 and CDR2 from the germline V gene are SGHNT and YENEEA. This CDR3 region has 13 residues. The CDR3 nucleotides are TGTGCCAGCAGCGGAGGATTGAACACTGAAGCTTTCTTT. As protein: CASSGGLNTEAFF.

The chain links TRBV7-6 to TRBJ2-7, with TRBD1 identical over 12 bases. CDR3 length: 17 residues. J gave up 10 bases and V 5 bases, and 18 bases lay outside the gene matches. Germline CDR1 and CDR2: SGHVS and FNYEAQ. The CDR3 DNA is TGTGCCAGCAGCCCGTACCGGGACAGGGGGCGCGTGTCGGTCCAGTACTTC. Translation: CASSPYRDRGRVSVQYF. Filled out from reference TRBV7-6 and TRBJ2-7, the complete variable domain reads GAGVSQSPRYKVTKRGQDVALRCDPISGHVSLYWYRQALGQGPEFLTYFNYEAQQDKSGLPNDRFSAERPEGSISTLTIQRTEQRDSAMYRCASSPYRDRGRVSVQYFGPGTRLTVT.

The gene calls are TRBV5-1 and TRBJ2-5; weak D call: TRBD1 (7 bases). Germline-derived CDR1 and CDR2 are SGHRS and YFSETQ. V was clipped by 0 bases and J by 5 bases, with 11 bases between them. The CDR3 loop spans 14 amino acids. This chain's CDR3 is CASSLASGGETQYF. Here the CDR3 DNA reads TGCGCCAGCAGCTTGGCCTCAGGGGGGGAGACCCAGTACTTC.

DNA for the CDR3: TGTGCCAGCAGCTTAGTAGGCGGATCACCCCTCCACTTT. It specifies CASSLVGGSPLHF. The chain combines TRBV7-9 with TRBJ1-6, with D hard to call. Looked up from germline, CDR1 is SEHNR and CDR2 is FQNEAQ (reference sequence). This CDR3 spans 13 amino acids. V lost 1 base, J lost 10 bases, and 8 bases lay in between. Complete variable domain (other parts from reference TRBV7-9 and TRBJ1-6): DTGVSQNPRHKITKRGQNVTFRCDPISEHNRLYWYRQTLGQGPEFLTYFQNEAQLEKSRLLSDRFSAERPKGSFSTLEIQRTEQGDSAMYLCASSLVGGSPLHFGNGTRLTVT.

V usage is TRBV2 and J usage is TRBJ2-7; D might be TRBD1 or TRBD2, each matching 5 bases. Per germline, CDR1 SNHLY and CDR2 FYNNEI. The CDR3 consists of 14 residues. Trimming shortened V by 7 bases and J by 3 bases, and 16 bases separated the two germline ends. CDR3 DNA sequence: TGTGCCAGCAATCCAGGTGGGACGATCTACGAGCAGTACTTC. Residues: CASNPGGTIYEQYF.

This clone appeared once. The chain recombines TRBV7-3 with TRBJ2-3; 12 positions match TRBD2. Germline V gene data show CDR1 as SGHTA and CDR2 as FQGTGA. V trimming: 4 bases; J trimming: 8 bases; junction bases outside the gene matches: 10. This CDR3 comprises 16 residues. CDR3 DNA: TGTGCCAGCAGCTCGGGACTAGCGGGCCCAGCGGGTACGCAGTATTTT. This translates into CASSSGLAGPAGTQYF.

The J gene is TRBJ2-1, the V gene TRBV19; D is undetermined. The CDR3 spans 17 residues. Germline loops: CDR1 LNHDA, CDR2 SQIVND (reference sequence). With 3 bases removed from V and 0 bases from J, the gap between germline ends came to 15 bases. The CDR3 reads CASSIFGLSSSYNEQFF. As DNA, the CDR3 is TGTGCCAGTAGTATCTTCGGCCTCTCGAGCTCCTACAATGAGCAGTTCTTC.

Note on this clone: Relative to the germline gene, one junction end is altered; a read error may explain this. This CDR3 is CATSLTQGTEAFF. The CDR3 region has the DNA TGTGCCACCAGCCTAACCCAGGGGACTGAAGCTTTCTTT. J is TRBJ1-1 and V is TRBV7-9, with D tentatively TRBD1 (6 bases). The CDR3 is 13 amino acids. CDR1 and CDR2 from the germline V gene are SEHNR and FQNEAQ (reference sequence).

This clone was picked up one time. The rearrangement joins TRBV6-1 to TRBJ2-1; 14 bases map to TRBD2. Germline V gene sequence: CDR1 MNHNS, CDR2 SASEGT. CDR3 length: 14 residues. Trimming took 11 bases from V and 10 from J; bases not matched to a gene: 10. DNA of the CDR3: TGTGCCTCGGCGACTAGCGGGAGGGCGGGGGAGCAGTTCTTC. This gives the protein CASATSGRAGEQFF.

The genes are TRBV5-4 and TRBJ2-7; 7 nucleotides line up with TRBD1. After removal of 3 bases from V and 4 bases from J, the junction contained 7 bases not matched to a gene. Looked up from germline, CDR1 is SGHNT and CDR2 is YYREEE (reference sequence). There are 14 residues in the CDR3. The chain's CDR3 is CASSSLGTAYEQYF. The CDR3 nucleotides are TGTGCCAGCAGCTCGTTGGGGACAGCTTACGAGCAGTACTTC.

This chain connects TRBV10-1 to TRBJ2-5; D is perhaps TRBD1 (6 bases). CDR1 is WNHNN and CDR2 is SYGVQD in the germline V gene (reference sequence). This CDR3 contains 13 residues. V was shortened by 4 bases and J by 5 bases, with 11 bases between the two germline ends. The CDR3 DNA is TGCGCCAGCAGTGGACAGGCTATTGAGACCCAGTACTTC. Translated, it gives CASSGQAIETQYF.

This clone was observed once. This chain uses TRBV13 with TRBJ2-3; 9 positions agree with TRBD2. V lost 4 bases to trimming and J lost 5 bases; unmatched junction nucleotides: 28. Germline lookup yields CDR1 PRHDT and CDR2 FYEKMQ (reference sequence). This CDR3 has 22 residues. The CDR3 spells CASSSDTSPTLSSGRSEDTQYF. The CDR3 DNA reads as TGTGCCAGCAGCTCGGATACTAGCCCGACCCTATCCAGCGGGAGGTCGGAAGATACGCAGTATTTT.